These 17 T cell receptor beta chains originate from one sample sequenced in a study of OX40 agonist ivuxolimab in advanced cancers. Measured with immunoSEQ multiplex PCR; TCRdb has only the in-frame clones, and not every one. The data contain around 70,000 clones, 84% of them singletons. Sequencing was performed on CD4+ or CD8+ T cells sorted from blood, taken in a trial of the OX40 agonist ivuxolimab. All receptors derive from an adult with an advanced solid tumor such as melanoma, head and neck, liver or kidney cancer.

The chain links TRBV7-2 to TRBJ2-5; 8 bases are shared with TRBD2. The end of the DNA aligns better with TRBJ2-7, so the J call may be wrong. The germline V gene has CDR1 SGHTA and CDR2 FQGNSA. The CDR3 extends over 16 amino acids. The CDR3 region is CASSLVGSGVSYEQYF. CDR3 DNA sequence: TGTGCCAGCAGCTTAGTAGGTAGCGGGGTTTCCTACGAGCAGTACTTC.

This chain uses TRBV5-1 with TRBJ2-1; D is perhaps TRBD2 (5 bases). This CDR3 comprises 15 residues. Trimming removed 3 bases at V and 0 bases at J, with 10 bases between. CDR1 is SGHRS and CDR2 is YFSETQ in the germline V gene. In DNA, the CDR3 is TGCGCCAGCAGCTCTGACTATGCCTCCTACAATGAGCAGTTCTTC. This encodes CASSSDYASYNEQFF. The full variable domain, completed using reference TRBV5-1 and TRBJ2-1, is KAGVTQTPRYLIKTRGQQVTLSCSPISGHRSVSWYQQTPGQGLQFLFEYFSETQRNKGNFPGRFSGRQFSNSRSEMNVSTLELGDSALYLCASSSDYASYNEQFFGPGTRLTVL.

This chain's CDR3 is CASSSSSGTNTDTQYF. The CDR3 coding sequence is TGTGCCAGCAGCTCCTCTAGCGGGACAAACACAGATACGCAGTATTTT. This chain uses TRBV7-9 with TRBJ2-3, with 9 bases aligning to TRBD2. Germline V gene sequence: CDR1 SEHNR, CDR2 FQNEAQ (reference sequence). CDR3 length equals 16 residues. Losses at the gene ends were 4 bases for V and 2 bases for J; bases not matched to a gene: 7.

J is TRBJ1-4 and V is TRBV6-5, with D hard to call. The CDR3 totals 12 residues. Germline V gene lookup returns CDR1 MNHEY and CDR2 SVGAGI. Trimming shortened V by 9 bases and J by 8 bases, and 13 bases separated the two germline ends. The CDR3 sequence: CASGNRAEKLFF. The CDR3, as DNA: TGTGCCAGTGGTAATAGGGCCGAAAAACTGTTTTTT.

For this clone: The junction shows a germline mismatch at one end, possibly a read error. CDR3: CASSEDRGATNYGHTF. The CDR3 coding sequence is TGTGCCAGCAGTGAAGACAGGGGGGCAACTAACTATGGCCACACCTTC. This chain joins TRBV25-1 and TRBJ1-2, with 9 bases matching TRBD1. The CDR3 contains 16 residues. Germline loops: CDR1 MGHDK, CDR2 SYGVNS.

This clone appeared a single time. The CDR3 region has the DNA TGCGCCAGCAGCCAATCGCGGGCCAGAAATCAGCCCCAGCATTTT. Amino acids: CASSQSRARNQPQHF. The rearrangement uses TRBV4-3 and TRBJ1-5; D remains unclear. The CDR3 runs 15 residues. In germline, CDR1 is LGHNA, CDR2 YSLEER. V lost 2 bases, J lost 4 bases, and 12 bases lay in between.

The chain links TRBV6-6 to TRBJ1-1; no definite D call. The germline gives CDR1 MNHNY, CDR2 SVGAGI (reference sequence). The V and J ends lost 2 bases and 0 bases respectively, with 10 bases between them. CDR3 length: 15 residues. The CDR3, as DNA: TGTGCCAGCAGTTACCTGAGACCCGTGAACACTGAAGCTTTCTTT. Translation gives CASSYLRPVNTEAFF.

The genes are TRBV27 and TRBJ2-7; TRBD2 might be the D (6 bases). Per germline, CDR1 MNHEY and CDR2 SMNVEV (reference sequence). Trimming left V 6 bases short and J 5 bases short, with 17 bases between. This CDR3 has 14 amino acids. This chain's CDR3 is CASSQGFTGDEQYF. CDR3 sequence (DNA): TGTGCCAGCAGCCAAGGCTTCACGGGGGACGAGCAGTACTTC.

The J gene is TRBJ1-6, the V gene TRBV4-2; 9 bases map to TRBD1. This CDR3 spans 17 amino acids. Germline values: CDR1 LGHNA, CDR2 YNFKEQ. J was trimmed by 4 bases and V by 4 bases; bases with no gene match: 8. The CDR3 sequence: CASSPTPDRGYNSPLHF. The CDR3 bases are TGTGCCAGCAGCCCGACCCCAGACAGGGGGTATAATTCACCCCTCCACTTT.

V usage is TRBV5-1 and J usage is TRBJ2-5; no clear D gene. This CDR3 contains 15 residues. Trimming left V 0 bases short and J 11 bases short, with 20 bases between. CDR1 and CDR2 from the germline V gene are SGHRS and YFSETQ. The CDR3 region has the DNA TGCGCCAGCAGCTTGGAAGGTGCGGCAGGTCTAGGGCAGTACTTC. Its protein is CASSLEGAAGLGQYF.

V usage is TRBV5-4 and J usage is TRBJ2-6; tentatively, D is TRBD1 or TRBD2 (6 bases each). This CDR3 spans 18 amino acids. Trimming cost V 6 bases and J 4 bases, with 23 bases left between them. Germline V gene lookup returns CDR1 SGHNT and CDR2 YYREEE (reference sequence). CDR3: CASNPAGGLNSGANVLTF. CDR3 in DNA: TGTGCCAGCAATCCCGCTGGGGGGCTTAACAGCGGGGCCAACGTCCTGACTTTC.

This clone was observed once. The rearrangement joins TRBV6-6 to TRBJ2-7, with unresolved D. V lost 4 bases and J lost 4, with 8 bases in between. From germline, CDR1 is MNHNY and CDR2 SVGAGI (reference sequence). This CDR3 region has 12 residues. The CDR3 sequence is CASSSTGYEQYF. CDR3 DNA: TGTGCCAGCAGTTCGACCGGATACGAGCAGTACTTC.

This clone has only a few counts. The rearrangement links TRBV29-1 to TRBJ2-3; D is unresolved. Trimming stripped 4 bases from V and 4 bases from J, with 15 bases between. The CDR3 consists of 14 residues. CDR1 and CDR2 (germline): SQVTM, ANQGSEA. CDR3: CSVGPTGVPDTQYF. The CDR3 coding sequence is TGCAGCGTTGGCCCGACGGGTGTCCCAGATACGCAGTATTTT.

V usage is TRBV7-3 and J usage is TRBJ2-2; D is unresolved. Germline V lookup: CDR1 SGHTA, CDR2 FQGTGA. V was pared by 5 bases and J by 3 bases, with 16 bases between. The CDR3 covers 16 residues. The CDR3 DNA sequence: TGTGCCAGCAGCCCCCACCCGACAACCTACACCGGGGAGCTGTTTTTT. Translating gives CASSPHPTTYTGELFF.

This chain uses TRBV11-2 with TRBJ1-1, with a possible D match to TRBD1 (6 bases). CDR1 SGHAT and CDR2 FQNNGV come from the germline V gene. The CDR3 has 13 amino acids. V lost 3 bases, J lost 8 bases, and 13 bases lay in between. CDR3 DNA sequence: TGTGCCAGCAGCTTTACAGGGTCGCTGGAAGCTTTCTTT. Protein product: CASSFTGSLEAFF. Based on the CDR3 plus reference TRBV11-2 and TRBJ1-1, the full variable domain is EAGVAQSPRYKIIEKRQSVAFWCNPISGHATLYWYQQILGQGPKLLIQFQNNGVVDDSQLPKDRFSAERLKGVDSTLKIQPAKLEDSAVYLCASSFTGSLEAFFGQGTRLTVV.

The CDR3 sequence is CASSSYYEQYF. In DNA form, the CDR3 reads TGTGCCAGCAGTTCCTACTACGAGCAGTACTTC. The J gene is TRBJ2-7, the V gene TRBV6-6, with D unclear. Trimming took 4 bases from V and 3 from J, leaving 4 bases between them. Germline V gives CDR1 MNHNY, CDR2 SVGAGI (reference sequence). CDR3 length: 11 residues.

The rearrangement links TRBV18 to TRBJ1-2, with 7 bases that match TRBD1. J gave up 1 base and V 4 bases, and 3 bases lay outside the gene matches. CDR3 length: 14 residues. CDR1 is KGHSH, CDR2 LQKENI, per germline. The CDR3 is CASSQGASNYGYTF. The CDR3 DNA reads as TGTGCCAGCTCACAGGGGGCGAGTAACTATGGCTACACCTTC.